These 9 T cell receptor beta chains were sequenced from one sample in a study of cytomegalovirus exposure and HLA in healthy donors. Vbeta (60) and Jbeta (13) primers were used in the PCR. TCRdb keeps only in-frame clones here, not all; method: immunoSEQ multiplex PCR. The sample contains approximately 130,000 clones, roughly three quarters of which appear only once. The sequenced material came from PBMCs. These TCRs come from a woman aged 40 to 49 in good health and CMV-seronegative.

In its sample, this clone was seen once. The chain joins TRBV7-9 to TRBJ1-1; 9 nucleotides match TRBD1. With 7 bases clipped from V and 5 bases from J, the junction kept 8 bases outside the gene matches. CDR1 is SEHNR, CDR2 FQNEAQ, per germline (reference sequence). The CDR3 runs 14 residues. The CDR3 DNA sequence: TGTGCCAGCATCACCGGGACAGGGTGGACTGAAGCTTTCTTT. It is translated as CASITGTGWTEAFF.

Worth noting for this clone: A junction boundary mismatches the germline segment, possibly from a read error. The chain uses TRBV7-9 and TRBJ2-7; the match to TRBD1 covers 8 bases. CDR3 length equals 16 residues. From germline, CDR1 is SEHNR and CDR2 FQNEAQ (reference sequence). CDR3 DNA: TGTTCCAGCAGCTTGGCAGGGGGCCGGGGAGCCTACGAGCAGTACTTC. Residues: CSSSLAGGRGAYEQYF.

This chain connects TRBV5-1 to TRBJ1-2, with D hard to call. Germline-derived CDR1 and CDR2 are SGHRS and YFSETQ. The CDR3 contains 13 residues. Trimming cost V 5 bases and J 3 bases, with 11 bases left between them. The CDR3 coding sequence is TGCGCCAGCAGTCCGCAGGAAGACTATGGCTACACCTTC. Translation: CASSPQEDYGYTF.

This clone was seen a single time. The chain has TRBV28 and TRBJ1-4, with 7 bases identical to TRBD1. The CDR3 length is 15 residues. CDR1 MDHEN and CDR2 SYDVKM come from the germline V gene. With 7 bases clipped from V and 0 bases from J, the junction kept 5 bases outside the gene matches. The CDR3 spells CASKQGSATNEKLFF. In DNA form, the CDR3 reads TGTGCCAGCAAACAGGGGTCTGCAACTAATGAAAAACTGTTTTTT. The full variable domain, its missing parts supplied by reference TRBV28 and TRBJ1-4, is DVKVTQSSRYLVKRTGEKVFLECVQDMDHENMFWYRQDPGLGLRLIYFSYDVKMKEKGDIPEGYSVSREKKERFSLILESASTNQTSMYLCASKQGSATNEKLFFGSGTQLSVL.

The gene calls are TRBV9 and TRBJ1-2; possibly TRBD1 for D (5 bases). The CDR3 extends over 15 amino acids. Trimming cost V 3 bases and J 5 bases, with 17 bases left between them. Per the germline V gene, CDR1 is SGDLS and CDR2 is YYNGEE. This CDR3 reads CASSALDIQAYGYTF. The CDR3 DNA reads as TGTGCCAGCAGCGCACTGGACATCCAGGCTTATGGCTACACCTTC. The whole variable domain, filled in from reference TRBV9 and TRBJ1-2, reads DSGVTQTPKHLITATGQRVTLRCSPRSGDLSVYWYQQSLDQGLQFLIQYYNGEERAKGNILERFSAQQFPDLHSELNLSSLELGDSALYFCASSALDIQAYGYTFGSGTRLTVV.

The chain uses TRBV4-1 and TRBJ2-1; 9 nucleotides match TRBD2. The germline V gene has CDR1 MGHRA and CDR2 YSYEKL. The junction had 16 bases not matched to a gene; V was cut back by 2 bases and J by 8 bases. The CDR3 length is 18 residues. The CDR3 loop reads CASSQSGWREGLWYEQFF. In nucleotides, the CDR3 is TGCGCCAGCAGCCAATCGGGCTGGCGGGAGGGACTGTGGTATGAGCAGTTCTTC.

V usage is TRBV7-8 and J usage is TRBJ2-1, with TRBD1 matching over 8 bases. V shed 3 bases and J 5 bases; nucleotides not matched to a gene: 3. This CDR3 region has 14 residues. CDR1 is SGHVS, CDR2 FQNEAQ, per germline. CDR3 sequence: CASSLPDRDNEQFF. The CDR3 nucleotides read TGTGCCAGCAGCTTGCCGGACAGGGACAATGAGCAGTTCTTC.

The V gene is TRBV5-5, the J gene TRBJ2-3; D is uncertain. Trimming cost V 1 base and J 0 bases, with 6 bases left between them. The CDR3 consists of 14 residues. Germline values: CDR1 SGHKS, CDR2 YYEKEE (reference sequence). Here the CDR3 DNA reads TGTGCCAGCAGCTTGACAGAAAGCACAGATACGCAGTATTTT. Translation gives CASSLTESTDTQYF.

This chain uses TRBV5-4 with TRBJ1-2, with D maybe TRBD1 (5 bases). Between the trimmed V and J ends, which lost 4 bases and 4 bases, there was a span of 17 bases. The CDR3 contains 15 residues. Germline values: CDR1 SGHNT, CDR2 YYREEE (reference sequence). In nucleotides, the CDR3 is TGTGCCAGCAGCGGAGGGACCGCTATACCCTATGGCTACACCTTC. This encodes CASSGGTAIPYGYTF.